Listed here is a single TCR beta chain. Its cognate antigen is unknown. The sample holds other DNA sequences that translate to the same CDR3. Donors were healthy HIV-negative adults without recently reported acute infections or vaccinations. The CDR3 consists of 11 residues. Trimming pared 2 bases from V and 2 bases from J, leaving 1 base between. From germline, CDR1 is SGHDT and CDR2 YYEEEE. This sample is part of a study of shared clonotypes between healthy human individuals. General observations from the study: Few donors limited the genetic and exposure-history diversity represented.

Every unsorted PBMC PCR replicate was loaded with about 290 ng DNA, roughly 32,000 T cell genomes. Clones were read by immunoSEQ multiplex PCR, and TCRdb kept only the in-frame ones, dropping some. This sample carries about 600,000 clones, just over 75% of them seen once, and the ten largest clones take around 13%. The TCR sequence derives from a woman aged 40 to 50 in good health. Some clones in this sample may be carry-over from other donors' samples. Sample: PBMCs. The genes are TRBV5-6 and TRBJ1-2; D is ambiguous. The CDR3 DNA reads TGTGCCAGCAGCTTAAACTATGGCTACACCTTC. Amino acids: CASSLNYGYTF. Full variable domain (remainder filled in from reference TRBV5-6 and TRBJ1-2): DAGVTQSPTHLIKTRGQQVTLRCSPKSGHDTVSWYQQALGQGPQFIFQYYEEEERQRGNFPDRFSGHQFPNYSSELNVNALLLGDSALYLCASSLNYGYTFGSGTRLTVV.